One and the same sample provided the 20 T cell receptor beta chains below, sequenced in a study of T-cell memory formation after mild COVID-19 (dated by TCRdb to the early 2020s). Library preparation was by 5' RACE. The listed sequencing device is Illumina NovaSeq 6000. In-frame beta chains were kept once TCRdb had trimmed the public reads at Q25 with fastp and called clones with MiXCR. Duplicate CDR3 protein sequences are folded into a single record with the most common DNA and genes. For this sample the table gives approximately 150,000 distinct CDR3 sequences, of which over 15% were detected only once. The top ten clonotypes cover around 2% of the sample. The specimen sequenced was PBMCs or a T cell subset sorted from them (not recorded which). These receptors all stem from an adult woman who had mild COVID-19 (a few samples of this study predate the infection). The sample titles of this study are shuffled in the database, so cell type and time point are left out; the donor was told from shared clones.

V gene TRBV20-1 combines with J gene TRBJ2-3; D is uncertain. CDR3 size: 10 residues. The germline CDR1 and CDR2 sequences are DFQATT and SNEGSKA (reference sequence). Trimming left V 8 bases short and J 6 bases short, with 9 bases between. CDR3 region: CSPSADTQYF. The CDR3 DNA follows: TGCAGTCCCTCCGCGGATACGCAGTATTTT.

This clonotype has more than one count but fewer than ten. CDR3 amino acids: CASSYEGGYSKNIQYF. The CDR3 region has the DNA TGTGCCAGCAGTTACGAGGGTGGTTATAGCAAAAACATTCAGTACTTC. The rearrangement links TRBV6-6 to TRBJ2-4, with a weak D call TRBD2 (5 bases). The CDR3 sequence is 16 residues long. From germline, CDR1 is MNHNY and CDR2 SVGAGI (reference sequence). Trimming pared 2 bases from V and 3 bases from J, leaving 14 bases between.

The table lists this clonotype with a few counts. The chain has TRBV18 and TRBJ2-6; D might be TRBD2 (5 bases). From germline, CDR1 is KGHSH and CDR2 LQKENI. CDR3 length: 17 amino acids. Trimming pared 3 bases from V and 0 bases from J, leaving 12 bases between. CDR3 nucleotide sequence: TGTGCCAGCTCACCGCCGGGGAGCCACTCTGGGGCCAACGTCCTGACTTTC. Encoded protein: CASSPPGSHSGANVLTF.

This clonotype was picked up one time. This chain links TRBV18 with TRBJ1-6; 7 nucleotides match TRBD1. Germline CDR1 KGHSH, CDR2 LQKENI. V lost 5 bases to trimming and J lost 6 bases; unmatched junction nucleotides: 4. The CDR3 spans 14 residues. CDR3 DNA sequence: TGTGCCAGCTCATCACAGGGGACTAATTCACCCCTCCACTTT. It codes for CASSSQGTNSPLHF.

The chain links TRBV30 to TRBJ1-1; 7 bases map to TRBD1. This CDR3 region has 15 residues. V gave up 3 bases and J gave up 4 bases; unmatched junction bases: 11. The germline V gene encodes CDR1 GTSNPN and CDR2 SVGIG (reference sequence). This CDR3 is CAWSLGAPGGTEAFF. The CDR3 DNA is TGTGCCTGGAGCCTAGGGGCCCCAGGGGGCACTGAAGCTTTCTTT.

In its sample, this clonotype was seen a few times. V usage is TRBV11-2 and J usage is TRBJ2-3, with unresolved D. The V end lost 7 bases, the J end lost 0 bases, and 5 bases lay between the germline ends. The germline CDR1 and CDR2 sequences are SGHAT and FQNNGV. The CDR3 length is 12 residues. The CDR3 protein is CASTQSTDTQYF. The CDR3 DNA sequence: TGTGCCAGCACCCAAAGCACAGATACGCAGTATTTT.

The chain employs TRBV15 and TRBJ1-1, with 7 nucleotides matching TRBD1. The CDR3 has 14 residues. Germline CDR1 is LNHNV and CDR2 is YYDKDF (reference sequence). The V segment lost 5 bases and the J segment 3 bases; nucleotides outside the gene matches: 6. The CDR3 coding sequence is TGTGCCACCAGCCCCCAGGGGGGGGACACTGAAGCTTTCTTT. Translated, it gives CATSPQGGDTEAFF.

V gene TRBV3-1 combines with J gene TRBJ2-5; D remains ambiguous. The CDR3 is 15 amino acids. Germline loops: CDR1 LGHDT, CDR2 YNNKEL (reference sequence). Deletions cut 1 base from V and 5 bases from J, with 14 bases between. The CDR3 DNA reads TGTGCCAGCAGCCAAGGTACAGCTCTTGGGGAGACCCAGTACTTC. It encodes CASSQGTALGETQYF.

The chain uses TRBV9 and TRBJ2-7; D is uncertain. CDR1 and CDR2 from the germline V gene are SGDLS and YYNGEE. This CDR3 spans 13 amino acids. Deletions cut 0 bases from V and 5 bases from J, with 9 bases between. CDR3 coding DNA: TGTGCCAGCAGCGTAGGCCTAGGAGACGAGCAGTACTTC. This sequence encodes CASSVGLGDEQYF.

In its sample, this clonotype was seen a few times. The V gene is TRBV20-1, the J gene TRBJ2-7; 10 nucleotides align to TRBD2. Germline assignment: CDR1 DFQATT and CDR2 SNEGSKA (reference sequence). V lost 1 base to trimming and J lost 7 bases; unmatched junction nucleotides: 10. The CDR3 has 15 amino acids. CDR3 in amino acids: CSARVQLAGNREQYF. The DNA of the CDR3 is TGCAGTGCTAGAGTTCAACTAGCGGGGAATCGGGAGCAGTACTTC.

This clonotype was seen only a few times. The CDR3 spells CASNLGRPGETQYF. The DNA of the CDR3 is TGCGCCAGCAACCTCGGCAGGCCGGGGGAGACCCAGTACTTC. J is TRBJ2-5 and V is TRBV5-1, with D perhaps matching TRBD2 (5 bases). The length of the CDR3 is 14 residues. CDR1 and CDR2 from the germline V gene are SGHRS and YFSETQ. V was clipped by 6 bases and J by 5 bases, with 17 bases between them.

This clonotype was counted between two and nine times. CDR3 DNA sequence: TGTGCCAGCAGTTCCCTCCTCGGCGTCGGAAGGGGGCTCCCCTACGAGCAGTACTTC. It yields the protein CASSSLLGVGRGLPYEQYF. The chain uses TRBV27 and TRBJ2-7; 7 positions agree with TRBD1. CDR3 length equals 19 residues. With 4 bases clipped from V and 2 bases from J, the junction kept 20 bases outside the gene matches. The germline V gene encodes CDR1 MNHEY and CDR2 SMNVEV (reference sequence).

The sample holds a few counts of this clonotype. J is TRBJ1-2 and V is TRBV20-1, with TRBD1 identical over 8 bases. After removal of 2 bases from V and 7 bases from J, the junction contained 9 bases not matched to a gene. This CDR3 is built from 14 residues. Germline-derived CDR1 and CDR2 are DFQATT and SNEGSKA (reference sequence). CDR3 nucleotide sequence: TGCAGTGCTAGATCCCTTGGACAGGGTACTGGCTACACCTTC. This sequence encodes CSARSLGQGTGYTF.

This clonotype was counted only a few times. The rearrangement joins TRBV18 to TRBJ2-7; 10 nucleotides line up with TRBD1. Germline assignment: CDR1 KGHSH and CDR2 LQKENI. The CDR3 runs 16 residues. V lost 3 bases, J lost 5 bases, and 10 bases stayed unmatched. The CDR3 loop is CASSPRQGAKSNEQYF. CDR3 coding DNA: TGTGCCAGCTCACCTCGACAGGGGGCTAAGTCCAACGAGCAGTACTTC.

A few counts support this clonotype. V usage is TRBV7-3 and J usage is TRBJ1-6, with D possibly TRBD1 on 6 matching bases. The CDR3 covers 17 residues. Deletions cut 5 bases from V and 0 bases from J, with 14 bases between. Germline CDR1 and CDR2: SGHTA and FQGTGA. The CDR3 loop reads CASSAGGPGSYNSPLHF. DNA of the CDR3: TGTGCCAGCAGCGCTGGGGGGCCCGGCTCCTATAATTCACCCCTCCACTTT.

The CDR3 region is CSVATSGREDYEQYF. CDR3 bases: TGCAGCGTTGCCACTAGCGGGAGAGAGGACTACGAGCAGTACTTC. V usage is TRBV29-1 and J usage is TRBJ2-7, with 11 nucleotides matching TRBD2. V shed 4 bases, J shed 3 bases, and the junction held 8 bases outside the gene matches. Germline CDR1 reads SQVTM; CDR2 reads ANQGSEA. The CDR3 sequence is 15 residues long.

In this sample, this clonotype turned up a few times. This chain's CDR3 is CASRGTLGSPLHF. CDR3 bases: TGTGCCAGCAGGGGGACCCTGGGTTCACCCCTCCACTTT. The chain has TRBV7-9 and TRBJ1-6, with D maybe TRBD1 (5 bases). Germline V gene lookup returns CDR1 SEHNR and CDR2 FQNEAQ (reference sequence). V was cut by 6 bases and J by 9 bases, with 12 bases left in between. The length of the CDR3 is 13 residues.

The rearrangement joins TRBV29-1 to TRBJ2-7, with D perhaps TRBD1 (6 bases). The germline gives CDR1 SQVTM, CDR2 ANQGSEA. This CDR3 has 13 amino acids. V lost 4 bases and J lost 3, with 13 bases in between. For the CDR3, the DNA is TGCAGCGTTGTCCAGGACAGAAACTACGAGCAGTACTTC. Translated: CSVVQDRNYEQYF.

This clonotype has a handful of counts. Here the CDR3 DNA reads TGCGCCAGCAGCCCCACCGGGACAGTGAACACTGAAGCTTTCTTT. Protein: CASSPTGTVNTEAFF. The chain combines TRBV5-1 with TRBJ1-1; TRBD1 aligns across 7 bases. Per germline, CDR1 SGHRS and CDR2 YFSETQ. The CDR3 runs 15 residues. The J segment lost 0 bases and the V segment lost 4 bases, leaving 6 bases of the junction unmatched.

This clonotype was found a few times. V and J are TRBV29-1 and TRBJ2-5, with D tentatively TRBD2 (5 bases). Between the trimmed V and J ends, which lost 5 bases and 5 bases, there was a span of 12 bases. The CDR3 is 12 residues long. The germline gives CDR1 SQVTM, CDR2 ANQGSEA. The CDR3 reads CSVLSGSETQYF. CDR3 coding DNA: TGCAGCGTTCTATCGGGGAGTGAGACCCAGTACTTC.